The T cell receptor (beta chain) under discussion was sequenced for a study of T cell responses to AZD1222 COVID-19 vaccine. Only in-frame clones appear in the TCRdb table, and some are missing; sequencing was by immunoSEQ multiplex PCR. The sample has about 78,000 clones, 75% to 95% seen once. For this clone: Its cognate antigen is unknown.

The CDR3 loop spans 14 amino acids. V dropped 7 bases and J dropped 6 bases, with 19 bases sitting between them. Germline CDR1 LNHDA, CDR2 SQIVND (reference sequence). Overall study findings and caveats: Seropositive AZD1222 recipients at baseline numbered only five or six. Once two AZD1222 doses were given, Spike-specific TCR breadth and depth went up. In the spike-specific TCR repertoire, nearly half reportedly target unmutated variant regions. Mostly white British, mostly female donors; authors suggested clonal diversity may be underestimated.

This clonotype was obtained from an adult who received the AZD1222 COVID-19 vaccine. The sequences come from peripheral blood, collected 28 days after the second AZD1222 dose. The rearrangement uses TRBV19 and TRBJ2-7; D might be TRBD1 (6 bases). CDR3 sequence (DNA): TGTGCCAGTACCCGGTGGGGGCAAGGGGGCGAGCAGTACTTC. The encoded protein is CASTRWGQGGEQYF.